This T cell receptor beta chain was captured in a study of cytotoxic CD8 clonotypes in ibrutinib-treated CLL. Overall study results and limits: A rise in clonality was seen at ibrutinib response, and a fall back toward baseline was seen at progression. Treatment saw public clonotypes, which were uncommon, either contract or stay stable. Patients had baseline clonality above age-matched healthy donors, and this clonality moved with circulating CD8+ T-cell counts.

With regard to this clone: The antigen is unknown.

PBMCs that had been cryopreserved were the source of 1.5 to 2 micrograms of genomic DNA for TCR beta libraries. Some clones are missing from TCRdb's copy, which holds only in-frame ones; the method was immunoSEQ multiplex PCR. The sample contains 15,000 to 20,000 clones, 65% to 70% of which appear only once. The TCR sequence derives from a human donor with chronic lymphocytic leukemia. This material consisted of PBMCs, taken before ibrutinib treatment.

DNA for the CDR3: TGTGCCAGCAGCCAAGACCCAGTGGGGGCAGTCACAGATACGCAGTATTTT. This translates into CASSQDPVGAVTDTQYF. This chain joins TRBV4-2 and TRBJ2-3; tentatively, D is TRBD1 (6 bases). The V end lost 0 bases, the J end lost 2 bases, and 15 bases lay between the germline ends. CDR1 and CDR2 from the germline V gene are LGHNA and YNFKEQ. The CDR3 sequence is 17 residues long.